This T cell receptor beta chain was identified during a study of CD8 T cells in ankylosing spondylitis (dated by TCRdb to the late 2010s). About the study as a whole: To find TCR variants linked to disease, the study profiled T cell receptor beta repertoires in ankylosing spondylitis patients and healthy donors. The full study cohort comprised around 23 ankylosing spondylitis patients and 85 to 120 healthy donors. Peripheral blood was sampled, and synovial fluid was additionally collected from ankylosing spondylitis patients.

Between the V and J ends, shortened by 1 base and 6 bases respectively, the junction contains 6 bases. The CDR3 contains 13 residues, cysteine and phenylalanine counted. CDR3 DNA is the only sequence kept; it has 39 bases, read in frame from the first base. The germline V gene supplies CDR1 MGHRA and CDR2 YSYEKL. This sample was sequenced with an Illumina HiSeq 2500. TCR beta libraries were prepared by quantitative 5'-RACE with molecular barcodes. The paper's processing steps were these. Disease-linked TCR variants were identified with a new computational method built on a probabilistic model of VDJ rearrangement. TCRdb reanalyzed the raw reads on its own, using fastp at Q25 for trimming and MiXCR for clone calling, and kept in-frame beta chains. Every entry covers one CDR3 protein and lists the most common genes and DNA from its rows. Here the V and J calls rest on TCRdb's processing, not on the authors' analysis. The sample profile shows more than 100,000 distinct CDR3 sequences; about a sixth of them were found once. The top ten hold about 30% of the sample.

Overall study results and their limits: According to the report, matched synovial fluid samples from ankylosing spondylitis patients were significantly enriched for the disease-linked clones. Some of the motif variants had been reported before in the synovial fluid and blood of reactive arthritis patients, a finding that suggests common disease-initiation mechanisms. The disease-linked clones showed a CD8+ phenotype and occurred at relatively low frequencies in peripheral blood. Blood from ankylosing spondylitis patients appeared to be characterized by a TCR beta motif made up of seven or eight highly homologous amino acid variants.

Worth noting for this clonotype: There is no known antigen for this receptor. No per-base quality is available; no much larger clone lies one base away.

The chain was built from TRBV4-1 and TRBJ2-2; a confident D gene designation cannot be given. The clonotype comes from a male donor with ankylosing spondylitis. Input material: blood, either unsorted or a sorted T cell fraction (not recorded which). The nucleotides read TGCGCCAGCAGCCAAGTTAGTGCCGGGGAGCTGTTTTTT. Its coded protein is CASSQVSAGELFF.